The sequence of this T cell receptor (beta chain) was determined in a study of blood T cell repertoires in COVID-19. Background on the study: Sources were T cells, B-cell-depleted T cells, or PBMCs; the material itself was cDNA or gDNA.

This CDR3 region has 17 residues. Germline V gives CDR1 SGHVS, CDR2 FQNEAQ. V was clipped by 4 bases and J by 4 bases; unmatched bases: 11. Original analysis: For nucleated cells, counts were estimated from reference gene primer amplification. Profiled with immunoSEQ multiplex PCR; TCRdb holds only in-frame clones, not every one. The V and J calls and clone size are taken from that table; D and trimming were inferred from the DNA. The table has about 63,000 clones, about 74% seen once; the top ten hold over 25%. This receptor was identified in a woman aged 80 or older with acute or convalescent COVID-19. The chain has TRBV7-8 and TRBJ1-5; 9 bases are a match to TRBD1. The sequencing input was peripheral blood. CDR3 region: CASSYPPGQGRNQPQHF. In DNA, the CDR3 is TGTGCCAGCAGCTATCCACCGGGACAGGGAAGAAATCAGCCCCAGCATTTT. Looking up the rest from reference TRBV7-8 and TRBJ1-5 gives the full variable domain: GAGVSQSPRYKVAKRGQDVALRCDPISGHVSLFWYQQALGQGPEFLTYFQNEAQLDKSGLPSDRFFAERPEGSVSTLKIQRTQQEDSAVYLCASSYPPGQGRNQPQHFGDGTRLSIL.